The clone carrying this T cell receptor beta chain was counted between two and nine times. Original methodology: Nucleated cell counts were estimated from reference gene primer amplification. Profiled with immunoSEQ multiplex PCR; TCRdb holds only in-frame clones, not every one. V, J and clone size are taken as reported in that table, and D and trimming were inferred from the DNA itself. The sample lists about 210,000 clones; approximately 85% were seen once. The sample originates from a study of blood T cell repertoires in COVID-19. The sequencing sample was made of peripheral blood. The receptor's source is a woman in her 70s with COVID-19, enrolled during active disease.

The CDR3 sequence is CASSQSVPSGNTIYF. In DNA, the CDR3 is TGTGCCAGCAGCCAATCGGTCCCCTCTGGAAACACCATATATTTT. The chain is built from TRBV7-9 and TRBJ1-3, with D unresolved. The CDR3 is 15 residues long. Deletions cut 5 bases from V and 0 bases from J, with 11 bases between. Germline values: CDR1 SEHNR, CDR2 FQNEAQ (reference sequence).